The 15 T cell receptor beta chains below come from one sample, sequenced in a study of T cells in Graves' hyperthyroidism and ophthalmopathy. Amplified TCR beta CDR3 regions derived from RNA transcripts. Primed by the HTBI set, a first-round RT-PCR was run on the TCR CDR3. TCRdb redid the calling of the multiplex PCR reads with MiXCR, one entry per CDR3 protein. The sample lists 400,000 or so distinct CDR3 sequences; more than 13% were seen once. The sequenced sample consisted of blood. The origin of the receptors is a man aged 50 to 59 with Graves' ophthalmopathy.

J is TRBJ2-3 and V is TRBV5-4, with no clear D. Per the germline V gene, CDR1 is SGHNT and CDR2 is YYREEE (reference sequence). V was pared by 4 bases and J by 2 bases, with 14 bases between. The CDR3 consists of 15 residues. CDR3 amino acids: CASSPQPDHTDTQYF. CDR3 nucleotides: TGTGCCAGCAGCCCACAACCCGACCACACAGATACGCAGTATTTT.

This clonotype was recorded many times. J is TRBJ1-3 and V is TRBV3-1, with D unresolved. With 4 bases removed from V and 2 bases from J, the gap between germline ends came to 15 bases. The CDR3 length is 16 residues. Germline V CDR1 and CDR2: LGHDT, YNNKEL (reference sequence). Here the CDR3 DNA reads TGTGCCAGCAGCCTCCGTGGACGGACGGCTGGAAACACCATATATTTT. It encodes CASSLRGRTAGNTIYF. The full variable domain, completed using reference TRBV3-1 and TRBJ1-3, is DTAVSQTPKYLVTQMGNDKSIKCEQNLGHDTMYWYKQDSKKFLKIMFSYNNKELIINETVPNRFSPKSPDKAHLNLHINSLELGDSAVYFCASSLRGRTAGNTIYFGEGSWLTVV.

There are many counts of this clonotype. The genes are TRBV27 and TRBJ2-7; either TRBD1 or TRBD2 may fit D (5 bases each). V lost 3 bases and J lost 2, with 8 bases in between. This CDR3 region has 13 residues. Germline CDR1 MNHEY, CDR2 SMNVEV (reference sequence). The CDR3 reads CASSFGGTYEQYF. The CDR3 DNA sequence: TGTGCCAGCAGTTTTGGGGGAACCTACGAGCAGTACTTC.

There are a few counts of this clonotype. The chain couples TRBV5-1 to TRBJ2-7; 11 nucleotides line up with TRBD2. Germline CDR1 and CDR2: SGHRS and YFSETQ. CDR3 length equals 18 residues. The V gene end was trimmed by 1 base and the J gene end by 0 bases; junction bases not matched to a gene: 9. The CDR3 loop is CASSLTSGSYSNSYEQYF. The CDR3 bases are TGCGCCAGCAGCTTGACTAGCGGGAGCTACTCCAACTCCTACGAGCAGTACTTC. Full variable domain (remainder filled in from reference TRBV5-1 and TRBJ2-7): KAGVTQTPRYLIKTRGQQVTLSCSPISGHRSVSWYQQTPGQGLQFLFEYFSETQRNKGNFPGRFSGRQFSNSRSEMNVSTLELGDSALYLCASSLTSGSYSNSYEQYFGPGTRLTVT.

This clonotype was picked up many times. This chain uses TRBV30 with TRBJ2-7; D might be TRBD1 (6 bases). The CDR3 runs to 12 residues. CDR1 GTSNPN and CDR2 SVGIG come from the germline V gene (reference sequence). V was cut by 1 base and J by 2 bases, with 6 bases left in between. CDR3 nucleotides: TGTGCCTGGAGTGGGACAGCCTACGAGCAGTACTTC. It specifies CAWSGTAYEQYF.

The CDR3 region is CASSYATGWGGYTF. For the CDR3, the DNA is TGTGCCAGCAGTTACGCAACAGGGTGGGGAGGCTACACCTTC. J is TRBJ1-2 and V is TRBV12-3 or TRBV12-4; perhaps TRBD1 as D (6 bases). This CDR3 is 14 amino acids long. Trimming left V 4 bases short and J 8 bases short, with 17 bases between.

This clonotype was detected a few times. The chain uses TRBV11-2 and TRBJ1-5, with D tentatively TRBD1 (5 bases). Germline assignment: CDR1 SGHAT and CDR2 FQNNGV. Between the trimmed V and J ends, which lost 1 base and 11 bases, there was a span of 12 bases. This CDR3 is built from 13 residues. The CDR3 sequence: CASSLGSLGAQHF. Here the CDR3 DNA reads TGTGCCAGCAGCTTAGGGTCTTTAGGGGCCCAGCATTTT.

This clonotype showed up just a few times. The CDR3 DNA is TGTGCCAGCAGCGGGAGTCCAGCAGATACGCAGTATTTT. Protein sequence: CASSGSPADTQYF. V gene TRBV25-1 combines with J gene TRBJ2-3, with D perhaps TRBD2 (6 bases). V was trimmed by 6 bases and J by 4 bases, leaving 11 bases between them. Germline CDR1 and CDR2: MGHDK and SYGVNS. CDR3 length equals 13 residues.

V and J are TRBV6-1 and TRBJ2-2; D is possibly TRBD1 or TRBD2 (5 bases each). The CDR3 contains 16 residues. V dropped 3 bases and J dropped 2 bases, with 13 bases sitting between them. The germline V gene has CDR1 MNHNS and CDR2 SASEGT. CDR3 in DNA: TGTGCCAGCAGTGAGCCGACCGGGGCTAACACCGGGGAGCTGTTTTTT. Translation gives CASSEPTGANTGELFF.

This clonotype has a count of ten or more. This chain joins TRBV19 and TRBJ1-1; D gene uncertain. CDR3 length equals 13 residues. Germline CDR1 and CDR2: LNHDA and SQIVND (reference sequence). Trimming shortened V by 7 bases and J by 1 base, and 10 bases separated the two germline ends. CDR3 sequence (DNA): TGTGCCAGTATAGGGTATACGAACACTGAAGCTTTCTTT. Amino acid sequence: CASIGYTNTEAFF.

This clonotype has just a few counts. The junction differs from germline at one of its ends, possibly a read error. The V call is TRBV5-4, the J call TRBJ2-3; either TRBD1 or TRBD2 may fit D (6 bases each). The CDR3 is 16 amino acids. CDR1 SGHNT and CDR2 YYREEE come from the germline V gene (reference sequence). CDR3: CANSLVGGWGPDTQYF. The CDR3, as DNA: TGTGCCAACAGCTTGGTGGGGGGATGGGGGCCAGATACGCAGTATTTT.

V and J are TRBV12-3 or TRBV12-4 and TRBJ1-2, with D possibly TRBD1 on 6 matching bases. V was cut by 5 bases and J by 8 bases, with 15 bases left in between. This CDR3 contains 13 residues. The CDR3 region has the DNA TGTGCCAGCAGTCTAATATTGACAGGCGGCTACACCTTC. It encodes CASSLILTGGYTF.

On this clonotype: A much bigger clone sits one base away, suggesting this may be a read error. The chain has TRBV24-1 and TRBJ2-1, with D possibly being TRBD1 or TRBD2 (6 bases each). The better agreement between TRBJ2-7 and the DNA end casts doubt on the J call. In germline, CDR1 is KGHDR, CDR2 SFDVKD. The CDR3 spans 16 residues. The CDR3 loop reads CATSEIGGGSYNEQYF. The CDR3 coding sequence is TGTGCCACCAGCGAAATAGGGGGAGGCTCCTACAATGAGCAGTACTTC.

This clonotype has more than one count but fewer than ten. Germline and junction disagree at one end, which may indicate a read error. The rearrangement joins TRBV3-1 to TRBJ2-2; D gene ambiguous. The CDR3 has 16 amino acids. Germline V lookup: CDR1 LGHDT, CDR2 YNNKEL (reference sequence). CDR3 sequence reads: CAGSQDGYSNTGELFF. The CDR3, as DNA: TGTGCCGGCAGCCAAGACGGATACTCGAACACCGGGGAGCTGTTTTTT.

This clonotype was seen ten or more times. This rearrangement joins TRBV5-1 to TRBJ2-1; the match to TRBD1 covers 9 bases. Germline CDR1 reads SGHRS; CDR2 reads YFSETQ. CDR3 length equals 16 residues. With 3 bases clipped from V and 5 bases from J, the junction kept 9 bases outside the gene matches. CDR3 DNA: TGCGCCAGCAGCTCTCCACCGGGACAGGGAAACAATGAGCAGTTCTTC. Translation gives CASSSPPGQGNNEQFF.